Listed here are 27 T cell receptor beta chains from one sample, sequenced in a study of human T cells and chemical hapten exposure. Time point denoted: pre-sensitization, week 0. As to treatment: therapeutic diphenylcyclopropenone sensitization with weekly scalp DPC. TCRdb reanalysed the RACE reads using MiXCR and keeps one entry per CDR3 protein. The table shows around 260,000 distinct CDR3 sequences, with about 8.1% occurring only once. This sample comprised whole blood, obtained in connection with sensitization to the hapten diphenylcyclopropenone (DPC). All receptors derive from a woman in her forties with alopecia areata. Some clones in this sample may be carry-over from other donors' samples.

This clonotype has more than one count but fewer than ten. This chain connects TRBV7-9 to TRBJ2-4, with 11 positions matching TRBD1. The junction had 19 bases not matched to a gene; V was cut back by 6 bases and J by 3 bases. Germline CDR1 reads SEHNR; CDR2 reads FQNEAQ (reference sequence). This CDR3 has 20 residues. CDR3 DNA sequence: TGTGCCAGCAGACCCCTCGGACAGGGGGCGTCAGGAGGGAACAAAAACATTCAGTACTTC. Encoded protein: CASRPLGQGASGGNKNIQYF.

This clonotype was seen more than once but under ten times. The chain employs TRBV19 and TRBJ2-5; D is unclear. Trimming took off 5 bases at V and 2 bases at J, with 15 bases between the two ends. Germline CDR1 reads LNHDA; CDR2 reads SQIVND (reference sequence). The length of the CDR3 is 15 residues. DNA for the CDR3: TGTGCCAGTAGTCTCTCCTCGGGCAGGCAAGAGACCCAGTACTTC. Protein sequence: CASSLSSGRQETQYF.

This clonotype was seen a handful of times. The V call is TRBV20-1, the J call TRBJ1-1; 12 positions match TRBD1. V lost 6 bases to trimming and J lost 8 bases; unmatched junction nucleotides: 13. Germline CDR1 reads DFQATT; CDR2 reads SNEGSKA (reference sequence). There are 15 residues in the CDR3. CDR3 region: CSAPIVGTGGGEAFF. The CDR3 bases are TGCAGTGCCCCAATTGTGGGGACAGGGGGCGGAGAAGCTTTCTTT.

This clonotype showed up many times. This sequence joins TRBV28 and TRBJ2-7, with D perhaps matching TRBD1 (6 bases). Germline V gene sequence: CDR1 MDHEN, CDR2 SYDVKM. The CDR3 runs 14 residues. Trimming removed 6 bases from V and 2 bases from J, with 14 bases in between. CDR3 in amino acids: CASSSGQITYEQYF. The CDR3 DNA is TGTGCCAGCAGCTCCGGACAGATCACCTACGAGCAGTACTTC.

The chain carries TRBV3-1 and TRBJ2-1; D might be TRBD1 (6 bases). Looked up from germline, CDR1 is LGHDT and CDR2 is YNNKEL (reference sequence). V lost 0 bases and J lost 2, with 8 bases in between. The CDR3 has 15 residues. DNA of the CDR3: TGTGCCAGCAGCCAAGATCAGGGGCCCTACAATGAGCAGTTCTTC. Translated, it gives CASSQDQGPYNEQFF.

The rearrangement joins TRBV20-1 to TRBJ2-1, with D possibly TRBD1 on 7 matching bases. Trimming removed 6 bases at V and 3 bases at J, with 27 bases between. This CDR3 comprises 18 residues. CDR1 and CDR2 (germline): DFQATT, SNEGSKA (reference sequence). CDR3 nucleotide sequence: TGCAGTGCCCCCTTGACAGGGTGGGGGGCAGTTGGCTACAATGAGCAGTTCTTC. Encoded protein: CSAPLTGWGAVGYNEQFF.

A remark on this clonotype: One base away lies a much larger clone, so this may be a sequencing read error. The rearrangement uses TRBV20-1 and TRBJ1-5, with D perhaps matching TRBD1 (6 bases). The CDR3 has 14 residues. CDR1 and CDR2 from the germline V gene are DFQATT and SNEGSKA (reference sequence). V was clipped by 6 bases and J by 4 bases, with 16 bases between them. CDR3 in amino acids: CSASRGHQNQPQHF. The CDR3 nucleotides read TGCAGTGCGAGTCGGGGACATCAGAATCAGCCCCAGCATTTT.

This clonotype turned up a few times. The V gene is TRBV7-2, the J gene TRBJ2-3; D is unclear. Germline CDR1 is SGHTA and CDR2 is FQGNSA. The germline V and J ends were trimmed by 2 bases and 0 bases, with 9 bases remaining between them. There are 15 residues in the CDR3. This CDR3 reads CASSLNRASTDTQYF. The CDR3 bases are TGTGCCAGCAGCTTAAACCGGGCTAGCACAGATACGCAGTATTTT.

This CDR3 reads CASSLQGFTEAFF. The CDR3 coding sequence is TGTGCCAGCAGTCTACAGGGGTTCACTGAAGCTTTCTTT. This sequence joins TRBV12-3 or TRBV12-4 and TRBJ1-1, with 7 bases matching TRBD1. The length of the CDR3 is 13 residues. Trimming removed 5 bases from V and 4 bases from J; junction bases left unmatched: 4.

This clonotype was seen more than once but under ten times. The chain couples TRBV18 to TRBJ2-7, with D possibly matching TRBD1 (6 bases). Trimming removed 3 bases at V and 0 bases at J, with 12 bases between. Germline lookup yields CDR1 KGHSH and CDR2 LQKENI. The CDR3 extends over 15 amino acids. This chain's CDR3 is CASSPVGQLSYEQYF. The CDR3, as DNA: TGTGCCAGCTCACCCGTCGGACAGCTCTCCTACGAGCAGTACTTC.

In its sample, this clonotype was seen many times. This rearrangement joins TRBV5-1 to TRBJ1-4; no clear D gene. CDR1 SGHRS and CDR2 YFSETQ come from the germline V gene. V was pared by 2 bases and J by 7 bases, with 9 bases between. The CDR3 contains 13 residues. The CDR3 DNA sequence: TGCGCCAGCAGCTTTAGGGATGGTGAAAAACTGTTTTTT. It is translated as CASSFRDGEKLFF.

The rearrangement links TRBV7-6 to TRBJ2-7, with 8 bases lining up with TRBD2. The CDR3 consists of 15 residues. Germline values: CDR1 SGHVS, CDR2 FNYEAQ. V lost 7 bases, J lost 3 bases, and 11 bases stayed unmatched. This CDR3 is CASTPGAGGGYEQYF. As DNA, the CDR3 is TGTGCCAGCACCCCAGGGGCGGGGGGAGGCTACGAGCAGTACTTC. Supplemented by reference TRBV7-6 and TRBJ2-7, the full variable domain reads GAGVSQSPRYKVTKRGQDVALRCDPISGHVSLYWYRQALGQGPEFLTYFNYEAQQDKSGLPNDRFSAERPEGSISTLTIQRTEQRDSAMYRCASTPGAGGGYEQYFGPGTRLTVT.

This clonotype was found a few times. CDR3 loop: CGAVAGGKETQYF. Here the CDR3 DNA reads TGCGGTGCCGTGGCAGGCGGAAAAGAGACCCAGTACTTC. The V and J genes are TRBV29-1 and TRBJ2-5, with unresolved D. CDR3 length: 13 residues. Germline V gene lookup returns CDR1 SQVTM and CDR2 ANQGSEA. The variable domain in full, completed from reference TRBV29-1 and TRBJ2-5, reads SAVISQKPSRDICQRGTSLTIQCQVDSQVTMMFWYRQQPGQSLTLIATANQGSEATYESGFVIDKFPISRPNLTFSTLTVSNMSPEDSSIYLCGAVAGGKETQYFGPGTRLLVL.

The chain uses TRBV5-5 and TRBJ2-5, with a weak D call TRBD2 (6 bases). The CDR3 extends over 16 amino acids. The V gene's germline CDR1 is SGHKS and CDR2 YYEKEE (reference sequence). Trimming took 5 bases from V and 2 from J, leaving 19 bases between them. In DNA form, the CDR3 reads TGTGCCAGCAGTTCCGCCCCGGGGGTCTCGCAAGAGACCCAGTACTTC. Translating it yields CASSSAPGVSQETQYF.

This clonotype turned up a few times. The chain employs TRBV29-1 and TRBJ1-3; D is perhaps TRBD1 (5 bases). V lost 3 bases and J 0 bases, leaving 9 bases between the germline ends. Germline V gene lookup returns CDR1 SQVTM and CDR2 ANQGSEA. The CDR3 covers 14 residues. CDR3 loop: CSVDRGHSGNTIYF. CDR3 DNA sequence: TGCAGCGTTGATCGGGGCCACTCTGGAAACACCATATATTTT.

This clonotype was observed a handful of times. The chain recombines TRBV2 with TRBJ2-2; TRBD2 aligns across 9 bases. CDR1 and CDR2 (germline): SNHLY, FYNNEI. The CDR3 has 17 residues. V lost 3 bases, J lost 0 bases, and 5 bases stayed unmatched. CDR3 coding DNA: TGTGCCAGCAGTGACGGGACTAGCCCCGCGAACACCGGGGAGCTGTTTTTT. Protein: CASSDGTSPANTGELFF.

This clonotype was observed many times. This chain uses TRBV20-1 with TRBJ2-7, with TRBD2 as a possible D gene (6 bases). Germline V gene sequence: CDR1 DFQATT, CDR2 SNEGSKA (reference sequence). V was pared by 3 bases and J by 5 bases, with 17 bases between. This CDR3 comprises 14 residues. CDR3 loop: CSARGGSDTNEQYF. Written as DNA, the CDR3 is TGCAGTGCTAGGGGGGGAAGTGATACCAACGAGCAGTACTTC.

The chain combines TRBV5-5 with TRBJ1-3; weak D call: TRBD1 (5 bases). The V end lost 2 bases, the J end lost 0 bases, and 12 bases lay between the germline ends. The germline V gene has CDR1 SGHKS and CDR2 YYEKEE (reference sequence). This CDR3 has 16 amino acids. The CDR3 protein is CASSFLGDLSGNTIYF. The DNA for the CDR3 is TGTGCCAGCAGCTTCCTGGGGGATCTCTCTGGAAACACCATATATTTT. Combining the CDR3 with reference TRBV5-5 and TRBJ1-3 gives the whole variable domain DAGVTQSPTHLIKTRGQQVTLRCSPISGHKSVSWYQQVLGQGPQFIFQYYEKEERGRGNFPDRFSARQFPNYSSELNVNALLLGDSALYLCASSFLGDLSGNTIYFGEGSWLTVV.

This clonotype was counted many times. V usage is TRBV28 and J usage is TRBJ2-7; D gene uncertain. Trimming pared 3 bases from V and 3 bases from J, leaving 9 bases between. The CDR3 is made up of 13 amino acids. Germline values: CDR1 MDHEN, CDR2 SYDVKM. CDR3 sequence (DNA): TGTGCCAGCAGTTTTAGGGCCCTCTACGAGCAGTACTTC. This encodes CASSFRALYEQYF.

A few counts support this clonotype. The V call is TRBV29-1, the J call TRBJ2-2, with D possibly matching TRBD1 (6 bases). Germline V CDR1 and CDR2: SQVTM, ANQGSEA. The CDR3 has 13 amino acids. V dropped 7 bases and J dropped 3 bases, with 12 bases sitting between them. Written as DNA, the CDR3 is TGCAGCGGCACAGGGTACTACACCGGGGAGCTGTTTTTT. It translates to CSGTGYYTGELFF.

Only a few counts were recorded for this clonotype. This sequence joins TRBV7-9 and TRBJ2-3; no reliable D call. Trimming stripped 1 base from V and 2 bases from J, with 4 bases between. Germline CDR1 SEHNR, CDR2 FQNEAQ (reference sequence). The CDR3 totals 13 residues. This CDR3 is CASSLVDTDTQYF. Here the CDR3 DNA reads TGTGCCAGCAGCTTAGTTGACACAGATACGCAGTATTTT.

This clonotype was seen only a few times. The chain employs TRBV12-3 or TRBV12-4 and TRBJ2-2; D may be TRBD2 (7 bases). Trimming took 6 bases from V and 7 from J, leaving 15 bases between them. CDR3 length: 14 residues. This CDR3 reads CASSPRGADGELFF. The CDR3 DNA is TGTGCCAGCAGCCCACGGGGGGCAGACGGGGAGCTGTTTTTT.

The chain links TRBV27 to TRBJ2-2; the D is unclear. Germline V gene data show CDR1 as MNHEY and CDR2 as SMNVEV (reference sequence). The CDR3 is made up of 14 amino acids. V gave up 3 bases and J gave up 5 bases, with 10 bases separating them. Here the CDR3 DNA reads TGTGCCAGCAGTTTTGGTCCTGGGACCGGGGAGCTGTTTTTT. Its protein is CASSFGPGTGELFF.

This clonotype has at least ten counts. The chain is built from TRBV6-6 and TRBJ1-1; D not resolved. Trimming cost V 0 bases and J 1 base, with 6 bases left between them. Germline V gene sequence: CDR1 MNHNY, CDR2 SVGAGI (reference sequence). The CDR3 is 14 residues long. The CDR3 here is CASSYSGSNTEAFF. CDR3 coding DNA: TGTGCCAGCAGTTACTCAGGGTCGAACACTGAAGCTTTCTTT.

The gene calls are TRBV5-1 and TRBJ2-3, with D possibly being TRBD1 or TRBD2 (5 bases each). CDR3 length equals 14 residues. V lost 4 bases to trimming and J lost 6 bases, with 15 bases between them. Germline V gene lookup returns CDR1 SGHRS and CDR2 YFSETQ. The CDR3 nucleotides are TGCGCCAGCAGCCCGGGGCGGTCAGGGGATACGCAGTATTTT. Translated: CASSPGRSGDTQYF.

In the case of this clonotype: The junction does not match germline at one end; this may be a read error. As DNA, the CDR3 is TGTGTCAGCAGGCCGGGACAGGGGGCGCGAGGGGCCAACGTCCTGACTTTC. This encodes CVSRPGQGARGANVLTF. This chain links TRBV28 with TRBJ2-6; TRBD1 matches at 12 bases. The germline V gene has CDR1 MDHEN and CDR2 SYDVKM. The CDR3 consists of 17 residues.

This clonotype was picked up a small number of times. The chain combines TRBV5-1 with TRBJ2-3, with TRBD2 matching over 14 bases. V lost 5 bases and J lost 11; bases outside the gene matches: 7. This CDR3 is built from 14 residues. The germline V gene encodes CDR1 SGHRS and CDR2 YFSETQ. CDR3 DNA sequence: TGCGCCAGCAGTTCCGGGACTAGCGGGAGTTGGCAGTATTTT. This translates into CASSSGTSGSWQYF.